This T cell receptor beta chain was sequenced for a study of read filtering for tumor transcriptome and immune sequencing. Overall study results and limits: Roughly 79% of IR-seq clonotypes had one read, totaling approximately 4% of reads; RNA-seq: about 69% and 49%. Without single-read clonotypes, shared clonotype proportions correlated more between IR-seq and RNA-seq.

This clonotype was detected ten times or more. The antigen remains undetermined. Molecular barcoded adaptors covering alpha/delta and beta/gamma chains were used on 400 to 450 ng RNA. MiXCR was run by TCRdb on the reads, yielding one entry per CDR3 protein. This sample has over 50,000 distinct CDR3 sequences, with 15% to 25% found just once. Germline V lookup: CDR1 GTSNPN, CDR2 SVGIG (reference sequence). The V and J ends lost 2 bases and 4 bases respectively, with 11 bases between them. The CDR3 has 14 residues. The chain links TRBV30 to TRBJ2-2; possibly TRBD2 for D (5 bases). This clonotype was obtained from a donor at least 40 years old with multiple myeloma. Sequenced sample: a population of CD138-negative cells sorted from bone marrow. The CDR3: CAWSFGSSTGELFF. CDR3 in DNA: TGTGCCTGGAGTTTTGGGAGTAGCACCGGGGAGCTGTTTTTT.